Each of the 14 T cell receptor beta chains below was sequenced from the same sample in a study of T cells in Graves' hyperthyroidism and ophthalmopathy. The TCR beta CDR3 regions underwent amplification using RNA transcripts as the source. Carried out on the TCR CDR3, a first-round RT-PCR used the HTBI primer set. TCRdb re-analysed the multiplex PCR reads in MiXCR, keeping a single row per CDR3 protein. The data contain under 350,000 distinct CDR3 sequences, about 20% of them singletons. Sequencing used blood. The receptors come from a woman aged 45-59 years with Graves' hyperthyroidism.

The rearrangement links TRBV6-1 to TRBJ1-6; D is unclear. In germline, CDR1 is MNHNS, CDR2 SASEGT. V lost 6 bases, J lost 5 bases, and 17 bases lay in between. The CDR3 runs 16 residues. The CDR3 loop reads CASSTQSLSDNSPLHF. DNA of the CDR3: TGTGCCAGCAGCACCCAGAGCCTTTCGGATAATTCACCCCTCCACTTT.

Only one count was recorded for this clonotype. CDR3: CSVDVFSNTEAFF. The CDR3 DNA sequence: TGCAGCGTTGACGTCTTTTCGAACACTGAAGCTTTCTTT. J is TRBJ1-1 and V is TRBV29-1; no clear D. With 3 bases removed from V and 1 base from J, the gap between germline ends came to 9 bases. This CDR3 comprises 13 residues. CDR1 and CDR2 (germline): SQVTM, ANQGSEA.

This clonotype was counted between two and nine times. CDR3 nucleotide sequence: TGTGCCAGTAAAGGAGGGTTTGATCAGCCCCAGCATTTT. It encodes CASKGGFDQPQHF. V usage is TRBV19 and J usage is TRBJ1-5; no clear D gene. The ends were cut back, 7 bases at V and 5 bases at J, with 12 bases in the middle. The CDR3 extends over 13 amino acids. The germline gives CDR1 LNHDA, CDR2 SQIVND (reference sequence).

The genes are TRBV13 and TRBJ1-3, with a possible D match to TRBD1 (5 bases). V lost 2 bases and J 4 bases, leaving 9 bases between the germline ends. The CDR3 runs 14 residues. From germline, CDR1 is PRHDT and CDR2 FYEKMQ (reference sequence). The CDR3 loop is CASSLRGAGNTIYF. The CDR3 nucleotides are TGTGCCAGCAGCTTAAGGGGTGCCGGAAACACCATATATTTT.

The chain combines TRBV7-3 with TRBJ2-1; 10 bases agree with TRBD2. This CDR3 spans 15 amino acids. The V gene end was trimmed by 4 bases and the J gene end by 9 bases; junction bases not matched to a gene: 9. Germline V lookup: CDR1 SGHTA, CDR2 FQGTGA. The CDR3: CASSSAGGGASEQFF. CDR3 nucleotides: TGTGCCAGCAGCTCAGCGGGAGGGGGGGCCAGTGAGCAGTTCTTC.

The CDR3 DNA sequence: TGTGCCAACAATACGACTAGCGGGGGACGACCAGGCAATGAGCAGTTCTTC. Translation: CANNTTSGGRPGNEQFF. V and J are TRBV2 and TRBJ2-1; 12 nucleotides line up with TRBD2. CDR3 size: 17 residues. V gave up 10 bases and J gave up 6 bases; unmatched junction bases: 16. Germline lookup yields CDR1 SNHLY and CDR2 FYNNEI.

This clonotype appeared a few times. The chain's CDR3 is CASSVGRLLVETQYF. CDR3 nucleotide sequence: TGTGCCAGCAGCGTAGGCCGTCTCCTCGTGGAGACCCAGTACTTC. The J gene is TRBJ2-5, the V gene TRBV9; D is undetermined. The CDR3 runs 15 residues. V lost 0 bases and J lost 5, with 14 bases in between. The germline CDR1 and CDR2 sequences are SGDLS and YYNGEE. Supplemented by reference TRBV9 and TRBJ2-5, the full variable domain reads DSGVTQTPKHLITATGQRVTLRCSPRSGDLSVYWYQQSLDQGLQFLIQYYNGEERAKGNILERFSAQQFPDLHSELNLSSLELGDSALYFCASSVGRLLVETQYFGPGTRLLVL.

The CDR3 protein is CATSDSGATETQYF. CDR3 in DNA: TGTGCCACCAGTGATTCCGGGGCTACGGAGACCCAGTACTTC. The genes are TRBV24-1 and TRBJ2-5; possibly TRBD1 or TRBD2 for D (5 bases each). From germline, CDR1 is KGHDR and CDR2 SFDVKD. The CDR3 consists of 14 residues. With 2 bases removed from V and 5 bases from J, the gap between germline ends came to 11 bases.

The rearrangement joins TRBV18 to TRBJ1-2; D unresolved. The germline V and J ends were trimmed by 2 bases and 2 bases, with 9 bases remaining between them. Germline loops: CDR1 KGHSH, CDR2 LQKENI. CDR3 length: 14 residues. CDR3 region: CASSPNRENYGYTF. As DNA, the CDR3 is TGTGCCAGCTCACCAAATAGGGAGAACTATGGCTACACCTTC.

The V call is TRBV12-3 or TRBV12-4, the J call TRBJ1-4; D is undetermined. The CDR3 runs 14 residues. V lost 5 bases, J lost 2 bases, and 9 bases lay in between. The CDR3, as DNA: TGTGCCAGCAGTCGTACCCACACTAATGAAAAACTGTTTTTT. Residues: CASSRTHTNEKLFF.

This sequence joins TRBV12-3 or TRBV12-4 and TRBJ2-5; 8 bases agree with TRBD2. The CDR3 is 15 amino acids. The trim removed 8 bases at V and 3 bases at J, leaving 11 bases unmatched. CDR3 sequence reads: CASGPGIGGEETQYF. In DNA form, the CDR3 reads TGTGCCAGCGGCCCTGGGATCGGGGGGGAAGAGACCCAGTACTTC.

This clonotype was seen repeatedly, ten times or more. The J gene is TRBJ2-5, the V gene TRBV2; a weak D match, TRBD1 (6 bases). With 6 bases removed from V and 5 bases from J, the gap between germline ends came to 19 bases. Looked up from germline, CDR1 is SNHLY and CDR2 is FYNNEI. CDR3 length equals 15 residues. The CDR3 DNA reads TGTGCCAGCAGCCGCGACCAGGGGATGGGTGAGACCCAGTACTTC. Translated: CASSRDQGMGETQYF.

J is TRBJ2-3 and V is TRBV7-9, with D tentatively TRBD2 (6 bases). Germline V gene sequence: CDR1 SEHNR, CDR2 FQNEAQ (reference sequence). V shed 1 base and J shed 2 bases, with 10 bases lying between them. CDR3 length: 15 amino acids. CDR3 nucleotide sequence: TGTGCCAGCAGCTTAGGTGCGGGGAACACAGATACGCAGTATTTT. Its protein product is CASSLGAGNTDTQYF. Combining the CDR3 with reference TRBV7-9 and TRBJ2-3 gives the whole variable domain DTGVSQNPRHKITKRGQNVTFRCDPISEHNRLYWYRQTLGQGPEFLTYFQNEAQLEKSRLLSDRFSAERPKGSFSTLEIQRTEQGDSAMYLCASSLGAGNTDTQYFGPGTRLTVL.

The sample holds many counts of this clonotype. The chain combines TRBV6-2 or TRBV6-3 with TRBJ2-1, with 15 bases lining up with TRBD2. The J segment lost 9 bases and the V segment lost 5 bases, leaving 5 bases of the junction unmatched. CDR3 size: 15 residues. Germline V lookup: CDR1 MNHEY, CDR2 SVGEGT. CDR3 DNA sequence: TGTGCCAGCAGTCGGGGACTAGCGGGAGGAGGTGAGCAGTTCTTC. This encodes CASSRGLAGGGEQFF.